This is a list of T cell receptor beta chains from one sample in a study of response to subunit inactivated influenza vaccine. TCRdb ran MiXCR on the RT-PCR reads and lists one entry per CDR3 protein. The sample has 800,000 to 1,000,000 distinct CDR3 sequences; 21% are singletons. Source: PBMCs from blood, taken roughly 5 days after vaccination. These TCRs come from a man aged 50-59 years who received an inactivated influenza vaccine. Both conserved end residues are part of each CDR3. The D gene is left open where the match is weak. The size entry is marked missing in some rows and otherwise reads once, few, many or a size class.

DNA: TGTGCCATCAGCGGGACCGTGAACACTGAAGCTTTCTTT; CDR3: CAISGTVNTEAFF; V: TRBV10-3; size: many; J: TRBJ1-1; D: -; length: 13
DNA: TGCAGCGCCCTGTGGACTAGCGGTTACAATGAGCAGTTCTTC; CDR3: CSALWTSGYNEQFF; V: TRBV29-1; size: -; J: TRBJ2-1; D: TRBD2; length: 14
DNA: TGTGCCAGCAGTTACGGAGTCTCCGGCATTCAGTACTTC; CDR3: CASSYGVSGIQYF; V: TRBV6-2/TRBV6-3; size: few; J: TRBJ2-4; D: -; length: 13
DNA: TGTGCCAGTAGGGACAGTTTAGCCAAAAACATTCAGTACTTC; CDR3: CASRDSLAKNIQYF; V: TRBV11-2; size: many; J: TRBJ2-4; D: TRBD1; length: 14
DNA: TGTGCCAGCAGTCCAGCTAGGACCGGGGAGCTGTTTTTT; CDR3: CASSPARTGELFF; V: TRBV12-3/TRBV12-4; size: few; J: TRBJ2-2; D: -; length: 13
DNA: TGTGCCACCAGTGATCCGACCGGGACTAGCGGCGATGAGCAGTTCTTC; CDR3: CATSDPTGTSGDEQFF; V: TRBV24-1; size: few; J: TRBJ2-1; D: TRBD2; length: 16
DNA: TGTGCCAGCTCACCACCTAGGGACAGGGTCGATGAGCAGTTCTTC; CDR3: CASSPPRDRVDEQFF; V: TRBV18; size: many; J: TRBJ2-1; D: TRBD1; length: 15
DNA: TGTGCCAGCAGCGAATTCGGACAGGCTAACTATGGCTACACCTTC; CDR3: CASSEFGQANYGYTF; V: TRBV4-2; size: -; J: TRBJ1-2; D: TRBD1; length: 15
DNA: TGTGCCAGCAGCGCTAGCGGGAGCATCGAGACCCAGTACTTC; CDR3: CASSASGSIETQYF; V: TRBV7-3; size: -; J: TRBJ2-5; D: TRBD2; length: 14
DNA: TGTGCCATCAGTGAAAGACAGGGGGCGCGGAATGAGCAGTTCTTC; CDR3: CAISERQGARNEQFF; V: TRBV10-3; size: few; J: TRBJ2-1; D: TRBD1; length: 15
DNA: TGTGCCAGCAGTTCGACTAGGTACAGTGAAAAACTGTTTTTT; CDR3: CASSSTRYSEKLFF; V: TRBV7-8; size: -; J: TRBJ1-4; D: -; length: 14
DNA: TGTGCCAGCAGCCTCCAGAGTGGGCACGAGCAGTACTTC; CDR3: CASSLQSGHEQYF; V: TRBV9; size: few; J: TRBJ2-7; D: -; length: 13
DNA: TGCGCCAGCAGCTTGGTTCCCGGGGGAGACACCGGGGAGCTGTTTTTT; CDR3: CASSLVPGGDTGELFF; V: TRBV5-1; size: -; J: TRBJ2-2; D: -; length: 16
DNA: TGTGCCAGCAGCCAAGATGCGGGCGGTAATTCACCCCTCCACTTT; CDR3: CASSQDAGGNSPLHF; V: TRBV3-1; size: -; J: TRBJ1-6; D: -; length: 15
DNA: TGTGCCAGCAGCTCACGGACTAGCGGGAGTTGGACAGATACGCAGTATTTT; CDR3: CASSSRTSGSWTDTQYF; V: TRBV11-2; size: -; J: TRBJ2-3; D: TRBD2; length: 17
DNA: TGCAGTGCCCCTATTTATGCTAGCGGTAACACAGATACGCAGTATTTT; CDR3: CSAPIYASGNTDTQYF; V: TRBV20-1; size: few; J: TRBJ2-3; D: TRBD2; length: 16
DNA: TGTGCCAGCAGTCCCCGGACGGACGTGCAAGAGACCCAGTACTTC; CDR3: CASSPRTDVQETQYF; V: TRBV6-1; size: few; J: TRBJ2-5; D: -; length: 15
DNA: TGCAGTGCCCCCAGGGAGGCTAACTATGGCTACACCTTC; CDR3: CSAPREANYGYTF; V: TRBV20-1; size: -; J: TRBJ1-2; D: -; length: 13
DNA: TGCAGCGTTGCCGGGCCGGCCCACGACAGGCTTCGCACAGATACGCAGTATTTT; CDR3: CSVAGPAHDRLRTDTQYF; V: TRBV29-1; size: -; J: TRBJ2-3; D: -; length: 18
DNA: TGTGCCAGCTCACCAGGGGTTCAGCGGGAGGCCCACGAGCAGTACTTC; CDR3: CASSPGVQREAHEQYF; V: TRBV18; size: once; J: TRBJ2-7; D: TRBD2; length: 16
DNA: TGTGCCATCAGCGAGTGGGCTAGCGGGAGGAGCAATGAGCAGTTCTTC; CDR3: CAISEWASGRSNEQFF; V: TRBV10-3; size: -; J: TRBJ2-1; D: TRBD2; length: 16
DNA: TGCGCCAGCCGCCTGGGGGGGGGAACTGAAGCTTTCTTT; CDR3: CASRLGGGTEAFF; V: TRBV5-1; size: -; J: TRBJ1-1; D: -; length: 13
DNA: TGTGCCAGCAGCACCTCGGGAAACCTTTTGTACGAGCAGTACTTC; CDR3: CASSTSGNLLYEQYF; V: TRBV5-6; size: -; J: TRBJ2-7; D: -; length: 15
DNA: TGCAGTGCTAAACTAGCGGGATGGGGGGGAGATACGCAGTATTTT; CDR3: CSAKLAGWGGDTQYF; V: TRBV20-1; size: -; J: TRBJ2-3; D: TRBD2; length: 15
DNA: TGTGCCACCCAAAGGGGGGACAGTGGTGAAAAACTGTTTTTT; CDR3: CATQRGDSGEKLFF; V: TRBV10-3; size: few; J: TRBJ1-4; D: TRBD1; length: 14
DNA: TGTGCCACGTCTGGCGGAGGGCAGACCCAGTACTTC; CDR3: CATSGGGQTQYF; V: TRBV24-1; size: few; J: TRBJ2-5; D: -; length: 12
DNA: TGTGCCAGCAGTCCTGGGGACAGCATCAATCAGCCCCAGCATTTT; CDR3: CASSPGDSINQPQHF; V: TRBV12-3/TRBV12-4; size: -; J: TRBJ1-5; D: TRBD1; length: 15
DNA: TGTGCCAGCAGCCAAGATGGTGAGCAGTTCTTC; CDR3: CASSQDGEQFF; V: TRBV3-1; size: few; J: TRBJ2-1; D: -; length: 11
DNA: TGCAGTGCTAGAGATTTAGGAAAGGAGACCCAGTACTTC; CDR3: CSARDLGKETQYF; V: TRBV20-1; size: -; J: TRBJ2-5; D: -; length: 13
DNA: TGCGCCAGCAGCTTGGCCAGGGTTGAAGCTTTCTTT; CDR3: CASSLARVEAFF; V: TRBV5-1; size: -; J: TRBJ1-1; D: -; length: 12
DNA: TGTGCCACCAGTGATTCCGGGACATGGCAAGAGACCCAGTACTTC; CDR3: CATSDSGTWQETQYF; V: TRBV24-1; size: few; J: TRBJ2-5; D: -; length: 15
DNA: TGTGCCAGCAGTTGGAAAGCGGGAGGGCCCTACGAGCAGTACTTC; CDR3: CASSWKAGGPYEQYF; V: TRBV27; size: -; J: TRBJ2-7; D: TRBD2; length: 15
DNA: TGCAGTGCTCAGGTCGGGCAGAGCAATCAGCCCCAGCATTTT; CDR3: CSAQVGQSNQPQHF; V: TRBV20-1; size: -; J: TRBJ1-5; D: -; length: 14
DNA: TGCAGTGCTAATCAGGCTAGCTACGAGCAGTACTTC; CDR3: CSANQASYEQYF; V: TRBV20-1; size: -; J: TRBJ2-7; D: -; length: 12
DNA: TGTGCCAGCAGCTTGCCGAATCTTCGGGACAGGGGGCTCGAGCAGTACTTC; CDR3: CASSLPNLRDRGLEQYF; V: TRBV7-2; size: many; J: TRBJ2-7; D: TRBD1; length: 17
DNA: TGTGCCACCTACTCCGGGACACAGACCTACGAGCAGTACTTC; CDR3: CATYSGTQTYEQYF; V: TRBV2; size: -; J: TRBJ2-7; D: -; length: 14
DNA: TGCAGCGTTGATCGAGCCTGGGAGACCCAGTACTTC; CDR3: CSVDRAWETQYF; V: TRBV29-1; size: many; J: TRBJ2-5; D: -; length: 12
DNA: TGCAGTGCTAGAGGCACTAGGGGGGGCTACACCTTC; CDR3: CSARGTRGGYTF; V: TRBV20-1; size: few; J: TRBJ1-2; D: -; length: 12